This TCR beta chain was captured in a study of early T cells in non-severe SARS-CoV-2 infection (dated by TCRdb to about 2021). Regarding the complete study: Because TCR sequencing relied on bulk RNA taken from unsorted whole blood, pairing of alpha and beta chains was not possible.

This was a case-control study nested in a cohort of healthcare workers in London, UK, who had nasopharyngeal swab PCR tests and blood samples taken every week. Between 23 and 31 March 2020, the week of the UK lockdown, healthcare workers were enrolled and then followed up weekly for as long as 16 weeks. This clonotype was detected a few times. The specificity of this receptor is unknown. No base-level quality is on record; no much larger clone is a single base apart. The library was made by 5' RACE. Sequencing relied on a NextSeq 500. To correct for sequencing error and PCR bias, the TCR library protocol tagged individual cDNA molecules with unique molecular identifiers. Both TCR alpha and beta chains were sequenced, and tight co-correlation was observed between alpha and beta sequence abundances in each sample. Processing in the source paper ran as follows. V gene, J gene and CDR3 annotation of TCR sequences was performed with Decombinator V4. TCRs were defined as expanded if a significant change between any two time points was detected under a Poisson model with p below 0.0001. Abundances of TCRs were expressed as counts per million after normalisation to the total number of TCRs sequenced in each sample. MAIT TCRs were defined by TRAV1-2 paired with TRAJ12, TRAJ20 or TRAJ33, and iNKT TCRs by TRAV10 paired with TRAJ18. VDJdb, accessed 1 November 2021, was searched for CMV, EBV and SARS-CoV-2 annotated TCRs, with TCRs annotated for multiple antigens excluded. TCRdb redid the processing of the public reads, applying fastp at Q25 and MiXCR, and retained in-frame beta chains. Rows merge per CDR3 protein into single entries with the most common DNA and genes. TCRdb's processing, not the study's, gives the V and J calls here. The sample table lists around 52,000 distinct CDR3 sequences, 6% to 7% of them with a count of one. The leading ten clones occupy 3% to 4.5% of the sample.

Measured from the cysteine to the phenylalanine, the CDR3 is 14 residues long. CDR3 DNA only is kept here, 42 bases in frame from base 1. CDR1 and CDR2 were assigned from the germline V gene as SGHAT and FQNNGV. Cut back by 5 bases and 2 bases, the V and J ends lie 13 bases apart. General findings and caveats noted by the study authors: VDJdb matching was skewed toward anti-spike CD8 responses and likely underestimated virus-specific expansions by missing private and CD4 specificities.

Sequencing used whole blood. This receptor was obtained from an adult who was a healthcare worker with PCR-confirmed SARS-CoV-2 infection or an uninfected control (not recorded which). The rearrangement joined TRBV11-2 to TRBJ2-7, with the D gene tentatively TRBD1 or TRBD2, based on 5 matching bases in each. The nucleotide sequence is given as TGTGCCAGCAGCGGCGTGGGGGTAGCCTACGAGCAGTACTTC. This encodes CASSGVGVAYEQYF.